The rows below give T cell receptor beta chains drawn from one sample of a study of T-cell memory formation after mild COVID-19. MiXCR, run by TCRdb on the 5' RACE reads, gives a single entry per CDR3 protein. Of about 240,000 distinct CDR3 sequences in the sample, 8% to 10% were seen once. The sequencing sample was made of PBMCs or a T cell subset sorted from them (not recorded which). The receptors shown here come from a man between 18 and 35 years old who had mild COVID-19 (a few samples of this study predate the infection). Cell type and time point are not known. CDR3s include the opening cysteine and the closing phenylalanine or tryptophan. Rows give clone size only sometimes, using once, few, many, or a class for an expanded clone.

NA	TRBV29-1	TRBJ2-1	CSVDAEGGEQFF
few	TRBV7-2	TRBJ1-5	CASSLGQVNQPQHF
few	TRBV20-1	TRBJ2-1	CSARGGLSGPYNEQFF
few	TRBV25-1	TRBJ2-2	CASTSGGNTGELFF
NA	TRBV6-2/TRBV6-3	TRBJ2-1	CASSETTYNEQFF
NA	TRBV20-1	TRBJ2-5	CSADGTSGAQETQYF
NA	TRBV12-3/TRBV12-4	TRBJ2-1	CASSLGTGDRNEQFF
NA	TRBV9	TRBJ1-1	CASSRTLNTEAFF
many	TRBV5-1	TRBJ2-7	CASSFVGSYEQYF
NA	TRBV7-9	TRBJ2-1	CASSPRGEQFF
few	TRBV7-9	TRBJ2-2	CASSLFLPGTGELFF
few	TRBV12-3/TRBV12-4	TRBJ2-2	CASSFRGRRTGELFF
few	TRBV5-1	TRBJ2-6	CASRTGSGANVLTF
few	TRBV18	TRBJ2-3	CATSWTSGAPDTQYF
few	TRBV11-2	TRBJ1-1	CASSFVQGETADTEAFF
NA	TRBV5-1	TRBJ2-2	CASSFQGQGTGELFF
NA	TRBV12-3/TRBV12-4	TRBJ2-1	CASSNLPGVEQFF
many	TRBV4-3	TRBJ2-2	CASSQDLISNTGELFF
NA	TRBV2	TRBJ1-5	CASSEALVRGGYQPQHF
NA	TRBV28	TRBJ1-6	CASSLGPGTGSPLHF
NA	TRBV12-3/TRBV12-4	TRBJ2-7	CASSLYRIYEQYF
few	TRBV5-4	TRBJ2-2	CASSFGVRTGELFF
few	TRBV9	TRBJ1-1	CASSPIHQGGGNTEAFF
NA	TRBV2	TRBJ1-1	CASRSHRVANTEAFF
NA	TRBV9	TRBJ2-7	CASSVGYNSYEQYF
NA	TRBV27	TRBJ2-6	CASSLQAGTGANVLTF
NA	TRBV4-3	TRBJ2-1	CASSPELGSYNEQFF
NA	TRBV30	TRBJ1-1	CAWSKDRAGTEAFF
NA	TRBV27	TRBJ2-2	CASSGGQQRTGELFF
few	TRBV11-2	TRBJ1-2	CASSLASSYGYTF
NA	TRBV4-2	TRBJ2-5	CASSQDWRGAAEGETQYF
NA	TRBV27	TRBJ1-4	CASSPDTEKLFF
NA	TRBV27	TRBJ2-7	CASTGYREKSYEQYF
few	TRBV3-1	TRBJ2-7	CASSLRGHPSYEQYF
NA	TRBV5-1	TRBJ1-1	CAGSLGRGPGEAEAFF
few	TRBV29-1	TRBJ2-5	CSVRRDIQETQYF
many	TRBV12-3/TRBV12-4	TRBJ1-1	CASSLTNTEAFF
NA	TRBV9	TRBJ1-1	CASSVDYRTEAFF
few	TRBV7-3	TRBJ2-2	CASSPGLAGGYGGELFF
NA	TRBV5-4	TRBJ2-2	CASSSPARQHTGELFF
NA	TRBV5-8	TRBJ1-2	CASSSREPRLGDGYTF
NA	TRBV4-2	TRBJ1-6	CASSQTGKLHF
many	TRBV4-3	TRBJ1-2	CASSQRNYGYTF
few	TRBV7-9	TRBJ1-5	CASSFGGLPQHF
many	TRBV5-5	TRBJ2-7	CASSLAATYEQYF
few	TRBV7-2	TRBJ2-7	CASSRQGMSYEQYF
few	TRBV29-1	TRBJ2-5	CSVVFGETQYF
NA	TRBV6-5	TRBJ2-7	CASSYSASEIHPDETYEQYF